The clone carrying this TCR beta chain was observed many times. The target antigen is unknown. The record originates from a study of beta chain features in type 1 diabetes. The sequenced template was cDNA made from the entire isolated RNA. Clones were sequenced by immunoSEQ multiplex PCR, and TCRdb holds only the in-frame ones, with some missing. The sample holds roughly 160,000 clones, roughly 8% seen once. Notes on the study in general: In every one of the four CD4+ subsets, TCRB CDR3s were moderately but significantly shorter in Type 1 diabetes patients. Shorter templates might be favored by PCR, and equally so in patients and in controls.

V lost 7 bases and J lost 1, with 12 bases in between. This CDR3 spans 14 amino acids. Germline loops: CDR1 SGDLS, CDR2 YYNGEE. The chain carries TRBV9 and TRBJ2-1; TRBD2 is a possible D gene (6 bases). The TCR sequence derives from a man aged 18 to 30 with type 1 diabetes. Sequenced sample: central memory CD4+ T cells from blood. The CDR3 here is CASSSSESYNEQFF. CDR3 sequence (DNA): TGTGCCAGCTCATCTAGCGAGTCCTACAATGAGCAGTTCTTC.